This T cell receptor beta chain appears in the sequencing data of a study of shared clonotypes between healthy human individuals. Overall study results and limits: In general, naive subsets displayed greater estimated richness than memory subsets did.

Both subsets, CD45RA+ naive and CD45RA-negative memory, were split from the CD4+ cells. Remarks on this clone: Its antigen is still unknown.

The CDR3 extends over 13 amino acids. V shed 6 bases and J 5 bases; nucleotides not matched to a gene: 4. The germline V gene encodes CDR1 KGHSH and CDR2 LQKENI. Repertoires were generated with immunoSEQ multiplex PCR, while TCRdb's copy carries only in-frame clones and drops some. The data show roughly 2.5 million clones, with around 90% seen just once and around 0.14% held by the top ten. Sequencing input: naive CD4+ T cells sorted from blood. The subset: CD45RA+ positively selected. The chain is built from TRBV18 and TRBJ1-2; the match to TRBD1 covers 9 bases. This TCR was recovered from a man between 18 and 29 years old in good health. CDR3 amino acids: CASSDRGEYGYTF. Written as DNA, the CDR3 is TGTGCCAGCTCGGACAGGGGAGAATATGGCTACACCTTC.